The rows below give T cell receptor beta chains drawn from one sample of a study of regulatory T cells in long-lasting Graves disease. TCRdb used MiXCR to reprocess the multiplex PCR reads, holding one entry per CDR3 protein. This sample has roughly 500,000 distinct CDR3 sequences, with 14% found just once. This sample was also put to use in a study of T cells in Graves' hyperthyroidism and ophthalmopathy.

The material sequenced was peripheral blood mononuclear cells (PBMCs), taken at new diagnosis, from a patient treated with antithyroid drugs. All receptors derive from a woman aged 45-65 years with Graves disease. Each CDR3 is given with its conserved first and last residue. The D gene is left open where the match is weak. Part of the rows lack a size; the others show once, few, many or a class for expanded clones.

many,NA,TRBJ2-5,TRBV24-1,TGTGCCACCAGTGACCTCAATCGTCGGGGGCAAGAGACCCAGTACTTC,CATSDLNRRGQETQYF
many,TRBD1,TRBJ2-5,TRBV11-2,TGTGCCAGCAGCTCCAGACAGGGCCGGGAGACCCAGTACTTC,CASSSRQGRETQYF
few,TRBD1,TRBJ2-7,TRBV18,TGTGCCAGCTCGCCCAGGGGTGACAGGGTCTACGAGCAGTACTTC,CASSPRGDRVYEQYF
few,NA,TRBJ1-6,TRBV2,TGTGCCAGCTCCCCGGCAGCACCAACCCTCCACTTT,CASSPAAPTLHF
few,NA,TRBJ1-6,TRBV25-1,TGTGCCAGCAGGCCCCCAGGGTTCCGTTCACCCCTCCACTTT,CASRPPGFRSPLHF
many,TRBD2,TRBJ2-3,TRBV5-8,TGTGCCAGCAGCTTTAGCGGGAGTGGAGATACGCAGTATTTT,CASSFSGSGDTQYF
many,TRBD1,TRBJ1-2,TRBV28,TGTGCCAGCAGTTTATCGGCAGGGGGATTAGGCTACACCTTC,CASSLSAGGLGYTF
many,NA,TRBJ1-4,TRBV30,TGTGCCTGGAGTGCTCATACAGCGGGGGGAAGAGAAAAACTGTTTTTT,CAWSAHTAGGREKLFF
many,TRBD2,TRBJ2-7,TRBV12-3/TRBV12-4,TGTGCCAGCACCCACAGCGGGAGGTCCTACGAGCAGTACTTC,CASTHSGRSYEQYF
few,NA,TRBJ1-3,TRBV10-3,TGTGCCATCAGTACAGGGACAGGAAACACCATATATTTT,CAISTGTGNTIYF
few,TRBD2,TRBJ2-1,TRBV29-1,TGCAGCGTTGAATGGGGGGACTACGGGCAGTTCTTC,CSVEWGDYGQFF
many,TRBD2,TRBJ2-7,TRBV6-1,TGTGCCAGCAGCTACCTGGGACTAGCGGGAAACGAGCAGTACTTC,CASSYLGLAGNEQYF
many,NA,TRBJ2-7,TRBV28,TGTGCCAGCGTTAGGGGTTTCTCCTACGAGCAGTACTTC,CASVRGFSYEQYF
many,NA,TRBJ2-6,TRBV28,TGTGCCAGCAGCCGAGAACCGGGTTCTGGGGCCAACGTCCTGACTTTC,CASSREPGSGANVLTF
many,TRBD2,TRBJ2-7,TRBV5-1,TGCGCCAGCAGCTCAAGCGGGATCGAGCAGTACTTC,CASSSSGIEQYF
once,NA,TRBJ2-1,TRBV28,TGTGCCAGCACGGCTCTCGACAATGAGCAGTTCTTC,CASTALDNEQFF
many,NA,TRBJ2-5,TRBV18,TGTGCCAGCTCACCGACCTCCTTGGAGACCCAGTACTTC,CASSPTSLETQYF
few,TRBD2,TRBJ2-7,TRBV2,TGTGCCAGGAGCCAAATAGAAACTAGCGGACTCGAACCCTACGAGCAGTACTTC,CARSQIETSGLEPYEQYF
NA,TRBD1,TRBJ2-1,TRBV5-4,TGTGCCAGCAGCCGCCCGGGACAGGATTCCGATGAGCAGTTCTTC,CASSRPGQDSDEQFF
few,NA,TRBJ2-7,TRBV6-2/TRBV6-3,TGTGCCAGCAGTTATGGACAGCTAGTCGAGCAGTACTTC,CASSYGQLVEQYF
many,NA,TRBJ1-4,TRBV27,TGTGCCAGCAGTCCACGACAAGATGAGACTGAAAAACTGTTTTTT,CASSPRQDETEKLFF
many,TRBD2,TRBJ2-1,TRBV6-1,TGTGCCAGCAGTCGAGCGGGAGGGCCGAATGAGCAGTTCTTC,CASSRAGGPNEQFF
few,NA,TRBJ2-7,TRBV6-2/TRBV6-3,TGTGCCAGCAGTTACACAGCTTACGAGCAGTACTTC,CASSYTAYEQYF
few,NA,TRBJ2-5,TRBV6-2/TRBV6-3,TGTGCCAGCAGTGAGACAGCTTTTAAAGAGACCCAGTACTTC,CASSETAFKETQYF
many,TRBD2,TRBJ2-1,TRBV28,TGTGCCAGCAGAAAGCGGGGCTCCTACAATGAGCAGTTCTTC,CASRKRGSYNEQFF